This TCR beta chain came from a study of blood T cell repertoires in COVID-19 (dated by TCRdb to the early 2020s). Notes on the research overall: Samples from collaborators originated in the United States, Italy and Spain and spanned both the acute and convalescent phases of COVID-19. The material from the prospective study consisted of cDNA or gDNA derived from T cells, B-cell-depleted T cells, or PBMCs. Deeply sampled blood TCRbeta repertoires from subjects exposed to, actively infected with, or recovered from COVID-19 were included in the dataset. The repertoires were released in a freely available public database meant as a resource for research on the immune response to SARS-CoV-2. The samples were drawn from the first 160 participants of the ongoing ImmuneRACE study and from 1,254 subjects provided by 6 global collaborators. The sample metadata nearly always contained a de-identified subject ID, COVID-19 status, age in years and sex. Where available, HLA class I and class II types were obtained from metadata supplied by the sample provider rather than from assay-based typing. The investigation overall reported the following: The quantity of clinical and demographic metadata differed by source and by participant and was supplied without curation.

For this clone: Which antigen it targets is not known. It has no much larger one-base neighbor in the sample; base qualities were not kept.

TCRbeta CDR3 regions were amplified from genomic DNA using the immunoSEQ Assay, a bias-controlled multiplex PCR. In the source study's methods: The number of nucleated cells in each sample was estimated by amplification of reference gene primers within the assay. To quantify the absolute abundance of each unique TCRbeta CDR3 rearrangement, sequence reads were collapsed and filtered. For each sample, productive Simpson clonality was calculated as the square root of Simpson's diversity index over productive rearrangements. TCRdb re-hosts the immuneACCESS table, in-frame sequences only. Its copies lack some clones; in the studies checked, an unresolved V gene accounts for under half of them, and the cause for the rest is not known. For V, J and clone size, that table is used; D and trimming come from the DNA. This sample holds roughly 300,000 clones; about nine tenths were observed only once. The ten largest account for around 2.2% of the sample.

Reading from cysteine to phenylalanine, the CDR3 counts 15 amino acids. Only the CDR3 DNA is retained, 45 bases long and in frame from the first base. V ends up 6 bases short and J 4 bases short, with an unmatched junction base count of 9. The germline V gene sets CDR1 to MGHRA and CDR2 to YSYEKL. In Seattle, one collaborating source enrolled patients while the infection was active and tracked those patients longitudinally over the course of disease. Collaborating institutions collected whole blood in K2EDTA tubes following their own protocols. Collaborator samples were shipped for TCRbeta analysis as frozen whole blood, isolated PBMCs, or DNA extracted from either sample type.

The sequence was obtained from a woman aged 25-40 years with COVID-19, enrolled during active disease. The specimen was peripheral blood. Recombination linked TRBV4-1 to TRBJ1-1; 9 bases in the middle match TRBD1. The CDR3 loop reads CASRQPTGGLTEAFF. The nucleotides read TGCGCCAGCAGACAACCGACAGGGGGGCTCACTGAAGCTTTCTTT.